These T cell receptor beta chains were read from a single sample in a study of read filtering for tumor transcriptome and immune sequencing. TCRdb ran MiXCR on the reads and lists one entry per CDR3 protein. The sample has some 80,000 distinct CDR3 sequences, about 12% seen once. Input material: a population of CD138-negative cells sorted from bone marrow. Receptor source: a donor over 35 with multiple myeloma. Both conserved end residues are part of each CDR3. Each record gives: clone size, J gene, V gene, D gene, CDR3 DNA, CDR3 protein. D genes are given only for firm matches. Clone size is stated in some rows and not others, as once, few, many or a class when expanded.

many | TRBJ2-6 | TRBV11-2 | NA | TGTGCCAGCAGCGCTTTCTCGACAGCTGGGGCCAACGTCCTGACTTTC | CASSAFSTAGANVLTF
many | TRBJ2-3 | TRBV18 | NA | TGTGCCAACTCAGGGCTCGTCGGATCCACAGATACGCAGTATTTT | CANSGLVGSTDTQYF
many | TRBJ2-5 | TRBV2 | TRBD2 | TGTGCCAGCAGCCGACCCCAGGGAGGGCAAGAGACCCAGTACTTC | CASSRPQGGQETQYF
many | TRBJ2-3 | TRBV20-1 | NA | TGCAGTGCTAGAGATCCCCGCCAGGCCGGGGGCACAGATACGCAGTATTTT | CSARDPRQAGGTDTQYF
NA | TRBJ2-2 | TRBV27 | NA | TGTGCCAGCAGCTATAACACCGGGGAGCTGTTTTTT | CASSYNTGELFF
many | TRBJ2-1 | TRBV7-6 | NA | TGTGCCAGCAGCTCCCAAAGGGCTGAGCAGTTCTTC | CASSSQRAEQFF
many | TRBJ2-1 | TRBV12-3/TRBV12-4 | TRBD2 | TGTGCCAGCACCCCAGCGGGAGGGCCGGATGAGCAGTTCTTC | CASTPAGGPDEQFF
many | TRBJ2-3 | TRBV5-1 | NA | TGCGCCAGCTGGCGGACCGACGCAAACACAGATACGCAGTATTTT | CASWRTDANTDTQYF
many | TRBJ2-1 | TRBV12-3/TRBV12-4 | TRBD2 | TGTGCCAGCAGGGGGACTAGCGGGGGTCGTACCTACAATGAGCAGTTCTTC | CASRGTSGGRTYNEQFF
many | TRBJ1-1 | TRBV9 | NA | TGTGCCAGCAGCATCACAGCGGGAACTGAAGCTTTCTTT | CASSITAGTEAFF
many | TRBJ2-7 | TRBV6-6 | TRBD1 | TGTGCCAGCAGTCCGAGCTGGGGGACAGCCTACGAGCAGTACTTC | CASSPSWGTAYEQYF
NA | TRBJ2-7 | TRBV3-1 | NA | TGTGCCAGCAGCCAAGTGCAGGGGTCGGTCGAGCAGTACTTC | CASSQVQGSVEQYF
many | TRBJ2-2 | TRBV29-1 | NA | TGCAGCGCCACGAACACCGGGGAGCTGTTTTTT | CSATNTGELFF
few | TRBJ1-5 | TRBV6-1 | NA | TGTGCCAGCAATTTGATGGAAAATCAGCCCCGGCATTTT | CASNLMENQPRHF
few | TRBJ1-3 | TRBV29-1 | NA | TGCAGCGTTGAAGTCGGAAACACCATATATTTT | CSVEVGNTIYF
many | TRBJ1-4 | TRBV11-2 | NA | TGTGCCAGCAGCCCGCTAGGACATTCTAATGAAAAACTGTTTTTT | CASSPLGHSNEKLFF
many | TRBJ1-6 | TRBV2 | NA | TGTGCCAGCAGCCTGGACAGCATCGTGAATTCACCCCTCCACTTT | CASSLDSIVNSPLHF
many | TRBJ2-1 | TRBV20-1 | TRBD2 | TGCAGTGCTAGAGATTTGGGCCTAGCGGCCTACAATGAGCAGTTCTTC | CSARDLGLAAYNEQFF
many | TRBJ1-1 | TRBV29-1 | NA | TGCAGCGTTGAGTCACAGGGCGGCACTGAAGCTTTCTTT | CSVESQGGTEAFF
many | TRBJ2-3 | TRBV2 | NA | TGTGCCAGCAGTGATGAGGGGCGCCCCAGCACAGATACGCAGTATTTT | CASSDEGRPSTDTQYF
many | TRBJ2-3 | TRBV16 | NA | TGTGCCAGCAGCCAGGCCGGCGATACGCAGTATTTT | CASSQAGDTQYF
many | TRBJ2-2 | TRBV7-2 | TRBD2 | TGTGCCAGCAGAGGGGGACTAGCGGGAGGCTGGGAGCTGTTTTTT | CASRGGLAGGWELFF
many | TRBJ1-5 | TRBV5-5 | TRBD1 | TGTGCCAGCAGCTTGAACAGGGGTTCTAATCAGCCCCAGCATTTT | CASSLNRGSNQPQHF
many | TRBJ2-1 | TRBV28 | TRBD1 | TGTGCCAGCAGTTCGGGACAGGGGAATTACAATGAGCAGTTCTTC | CASSSGQGNYNEQFF
many | TRBJ1-1 | TRBV28 | TRBD1 | TGTGCCAGCAGTCTCCTGACAGGGGGCGCTTCAGCTGAAGCTTTCTTT | CASSLLTGGASAEAFF
many | TRBJ2-1 | TRBV5-1 | NA | TGCGCCAGCCACCCCGGGGACAAGCCCTACAATGAGCAGTTCTTC | CASHPGDKPYNEQFF
many | TRBJ2-1 | TRBV20-1 | TRBD2 | TGCAGTGCTAAAGGGCTAGCGGGAGGGGACAATGAGCAGTTCTTC | CSAKGLAGGDNEQFF
many | TRBJ2-7 | TRBV11-2 | NA | TGTGCCAGCAGCCCCCGCGTCTCCTACGAGCAGTACTTC | CASSPRVSYEQYF
many | TRBJ1-1 | TRBV19 | NA | TGTGCCAGTAGTAAGGAAGCACAGGGTGGGACTGAAGCTTTCTTT | CASSKEAQGGTEAFF
many | TRBJ2-6 | TRBV11-1 | NA | TGTGCCAGCAGCTTTGGGACCGCTTCGGCCAACGTCCTGACTTTC | CASSFGTASANVLTF
many | TRBJ2-3 | TRBV7-6 | TRBD2 | TGTGCCAGCAGCTTATATAGGCGGGAGGGAAGCACAGATACGCAGTATTTT | CASSLYRREGSTDTQYF
NA | TRBJ2-3 | TRBV11-2 | NA | TGTGCCAGCACCTCTTTCACAGGTATGCAGTATTTT | CASTSFTGMQYF
many | TRBJ1-6 | TRBV6-4 | NA | TGTGCCAGCAGTGACCAAGATGGTTCACCCCTCCACTTT | CASSDQDGSPLHF
many | TRBJ2-3 | TRBV7-2 | TRBD2 | TGTGCCAGCAGCTTTTTCACTAGCGGCACAGATACGCAGTATTTT | CASSFFTSGTDTQYF
many | TRBJ2-5 | TRBV6-1 | TRBD2 | TGTGCCAGCAGTGAACTTGTGGCGGGAGACTTGGAGACCCAGTACTTC | CASSELVAGDLETQYF
many | TRBJ2-3 | TRBV20-1 | TRBD2 | TGCAGTGCTAGAGGCGAGGAGCGGGGGGCCACAGATACGCAGTATTTT | CSARGEERGATDTQYF
NA | TRBJ2-7 | TRBV5-1 | NA | TGCGCCAGCAGCTTGACAGGGATCGAGCAGTACTTC | CASSLTGIEQYF
NA | TRBJ2-1 | TRBV12-5 | TRBD2 | TGTGCTAGCGGTAGCGGGAGCTCCTACAATGAGCAGTTCTTC | CASGSGSSYNEQFF
few | TRBJ2-3 | TRBV2 | NA | TGTGCCAGCAAAGGAGGGAGAACAGATACGCAGTATTTT | CASKGGRTDTQYF
many | TRBJ2-1 | TRBV13 | TRBD2 | TGTGCCAGCAGCGCGTCTTATAGCGGGGGGTCCTACAATGAGCAGTTCTTC | CASSASYSGGSYNEQFF
many | TRBJ2-5 | TRBV29-1 | TRBD2 | TGCAGCTTTGCGGGGGTTGGGGAGACCCAGTACTTC | CSFAGVGETQYF
NA | TRBJ2-2 | TRBV7-2 | NA | TGTGCCAGCAGCTCCGCTTTGGGGACCGGGGAGCAGTTCTTT | CASSSALGTGEQFF
many | TRBJ1-2 | TRBV2 | TRBD1 | TGTGCCAGCAGCGCCGGGACAGGGGATCGGTATGGCTACACCTTC | CASSAGTGDRYGYTF
many | TRBJ2-1 | TRBV19 | TRBD1 | TGTGCCAGTAGGAACCGGGACAGGTCTAATGAGCAGTTCTTC | CASRNRDRSNEQFF
many | TRBJ2-1 | TRBV30 | TRBD2 | TGTGCCTGGAGTAGGTCGGGACTAGCGAAGGACAATGAGCAGTTCTTC | CAWSRSGLAKDNEQFF
many | TRBJ2-1 | TRBV3-1 | NA | TGTGCCAGCAGCCACCCCATCGGTGATGAGCAGTTCTTC | CASSHPIGDEQFF
many | TRBJ1-1 | TRBV14 | NA | TGTGCCAGCAGCCCCTCCCGGGGGGGAACTGAAGCTTTCTTT | CASSPSRGGTEAFF
many | TRBJ1-1 | TRBV25-1 | NA | TGTGCCAGCAGTGAAGCAGGGCCCACGAACACTGAAGCTTTCTTT | CASSEAGPTNTEAFF
many | TRBJ2-5 | TRBV7-9 | TRBD2 | TGTGCCAGCAGCCCCGTCCGGGGGGGGCCAAGGTTACAAGAGACCCAGTACTTC | CASSPVRGGPRLQETQYF
many | TRBJ1-1 | TRBV18 | TRBD1 | TGTGCCAGCTCACCAAACGCGGACAGGTCCAACACTGAAGCTTTCTTT | CASSPNADRSNTEAFF
many | TRBJ2-1 | TRBV7-3 | TRBD2 | TGTGCCAGCAGCTTAACGGTTAGCGGGATAAACAATGAGCAGTTCTTC | CASSLTVSGINNEQFF
many | TRBJ1-4 | TRBV21-1 | NA | TGTGCCAGCAGCAAAGAAACGGAAAAACTGTTTTTT | CASSKETEKLFF
many | TRBJ1-1 | TRBV12-3/TRBV12-4 | NA | TGTGCCAGCAGTGCACCCACGGGACGGGTGAGCACTGAAGCTTTCTTT | CASSAPTGRVSTEAFF
many | TRBJ2-5 | TRBV5-1 | NA | TGCGCCAGCAGCCTGAATGAGGAGACCCAGTACTTC | CASSLNEETQYF
many | TRBJ2-7 | TRBV10-3 | NA | TGTGCCATCAGTTCTGGACAGCGTGGCTACGAGCAGTACTTC | CAISSGQRGYEQYF
many | TRBJ1-1 | TRBV30 | NA | TGTGCCTGGAGTGTACCGGGGGGCGACACTGAAGCTTTCTTT | CAWSVPGGDTEAFF
many | TRBJ1-5 | TRBV5-5 | NA | TGTGCCAGCAGATTGACCCTATTTAATCAGCCCCAGCATTTT | CASRLTLFNQPQHF
many | TRBJ2-7 | TRBV11-1 | NA | TGTGCCAGCAGCCACCGGGGAGCCGGGCAGTACTTC | CASSHRGAGQYF
many | TRBJ2-2 | TRBV29-1 | NA | TGCAGCGTTCCCGGGGAGCTGTTTTTT | CSVPGELFF
many | TRBJ2-5 | TRBV20-1 | TRBD2 | TGCAGTGCCGGGCCAGCGGGAATGGGGGAGACCCAGTACTTC | CSAGPAGMGETQYF